Listed below are T cell receptor beta chains from one sample, sequenced in a study of tumor-infiltrating lymphocytes in localized non-small cell lung cancer. TCRdb's copy holds only in-frame clones and misses some; the assay was immunoSEQ multiplex PCR. The profile covers under 9,500 clones, with 70% to 85% appearing a single time and 6.9% taken by the ten largest. The sequencing input was uninvolved lung tissue not adjacent to the tumor. All receptors come from a human donor with non-small cell lung cancer. Both conserved end residues are part of each CDR3. Each record gives: D gene, V gene, J gene, clone size, CDR3 protein, CDR3 DNA. A D gene is named only where the DNA matches it firmly. A clone size is listed for some rows: how often the clone was seen (once, few, many), or a class if it is expanded.

d_call: .; v_call: TRBV7-2; j_call: TRBJ1-1; clone_size: .; cdr3_aa: CASSSGQNTEAFF; cdr3_nt: TGTGCCAGCAGCTCGGGACAGAACACTGAAGCTTTCTTT
d_call: .; v_call: TRBV6-6; j_call: TRBJ1-1; clone_size: .; cdr3_aa: CASSYRGQGTEAFF; cdr3_nt: TGTGCCAGCAGTTACCGGGGGCAAGGTACTGAAGCTTTCTTT
d_call: TRBD1; v_call: TRBV4-3; j_call: TRBJ2-7; clone_size: .; cdr3_aa: CASSQRTGVEQYF; cdr3_nt: TGCGCCAGCAGCCAAAGGACAGGGGTCGAGCAGTACTTC
d_call: TRBD1; v_call: TRBV11-2; j_call: TRBJ1-3; clone_size: .; cdr3_aa: CASSSWTGLGSGNTIYF; cdr3_nt: TGTGCCAGCAGCTCATGGACAGGGTTGGGCTCTGGAAACACCATATATTTT
d_call: TRBD2; v_call: TRBV5-1; j_call: TRBJ2-1; clone_size: .; cdr3_aa: CASSSTSGSYNEQFF; cdr3_nt: TGCGCCAGCAGCTCAACTAGCGGCTCCTACAATGAGCAGTTCTTC
d_call: .; v_call: TRBV6-5; j_call: TRBJ1-1; clone_size: .; cdr3_aa: CASSYSFYTEAFF; cdr3_nt: TGTGCCAGCAGTTACTCGTTCTACACTGAAGCTTTCTTT
d_call: .; v_call: TRBV6-1; j_call: TRBJ2-3; clone_size: .; cdr3_aa: CASRTTGSADTQYF; cdr3_nt: TGTGCCAGCAGGACAACAGGGAGCGCAGATACGCAGTATTTT
d_call: .; v_call: TRBV11-2; j_call: TRBJ1-1; clone_size: .; cdr3_aa: CASSWVKGPMNTEAFF; cdr3_nt: TGTGCCAGCAGCTGGGTGAAGGGACCCATGAACACTGAAGCTTTCTTT
d_call: .; v_call: TRBV5-1; j_call: TRBJ1-2; clone_size: .; cdr3_aa: CASSLRVDSLYGYTF; cdr3_nt: TGCGCCAGCAGCTTAAGGGTGGACAGCCTTTATGGCTACACCTTC
d_call: .; v_call: TRBV16; j_call: TRBJ2-3; clone_size: .; cdr3_aa: CASLWGADTQYF; cdr3_nt: TGTGCCAGTCTTTGGGGGGCAGATACGCAGTATTTT
d_call: .; v_call: TRBV4-3; j_call: TRBJ2-7; clone_size: .; cdr3_aa: CASSQESGNEQYF; cdr3_nt: TGCGCCAGCAGCCAAGAGTCAGGGAACGAGCAGTACTTC
d_call: .; v_call: TRBV5-8; j_call: TRBJ2-1; clone_size: once; cdr3_aa: CASSGGQSSYNEQFF; cdr3_nt: TGTGCCAGCAGCGGGGGACAAAGCTCCTACAATGAGCAGTTCTTC
d_call: TRBD1; v_call: TRBV7-2; j_call: TRBJ2-7; clone_size: .; cdr3_aa: CASSFIQGLYEQYF; cdr3_nt: TGTGCCAGCAGCTTTATACAGGGGTTATACGAGCAGTACTTC
d_call: .; v_call: TRBV9; j_call: TRBJ1-2; clone_size: .; cdr3_aa: CASSVGQGGYTF; cdr3_nt: TGTGCCAGCAGCGTAGGCCAAGGAGGCTACACCTTC
d_call: .; v_call: TRBV7-2; j_call: TRBJ2-2; clone_size: .; cdr3_aa: CASSFPQSGELFF; cdr3_nt: TGTGCCAGCAGCTTCCCCCAATCCGGGGAGCTGTTTTTT
d_call: TRBD2; v_call: TRBV7-2; j_call: TRBJ2-7; clone_size: .; cdr3_aa: CASSHQAGGLTLYEQYF; cdr3_nt: TGTGCCAGCAGCCACCAGGCGGGGGGTCTCACTCTATACGAGCAGTACTTC
d_call: TRBD1; v_call: TRBV29-1; j_call: TRBJ2-3; clone_size: .; cdr3_aa: CSDRQGATDTQYF; cdr3_nt: TGCAGCGATAGACAGGGCGCGACAGATACGCAGTATTTT
d_call: .; v_call: TRBV6-6; j_call: TRBJ2-7; clone_size: .; cdr3_aa: CASSQPSYEQYF; cdr3_nt: TGTGCCAGCAGCCAGCCGTCTTACGAGCAGTACTTC
d_call: TRBD1; v_call: TRBV25-1; j_call: TRBJ2-5; clone_size: .; cdr3_aa: CASRWTGNQETQYF; cdr3_nt: TGTGCCAGCAGATGGACAGGCAACCAAGAGACCCAGTACTTC
d_call: .; v_call: TRBV19; j_call: TRBJ1-2; clone_size: .; cdr3_aa: CASSIPGKGKGFGYTF; cdr3_nt: TGTGCCAGTAGTATCCCCGGGAAGGGGAAGGGGTTCGGCTACACCTTC
d_call: .; v_call: TRBV6-5; j_call: TRBJ1-5; clone_size: .; cdr3_aa: CASSYSGGPGQPQHF; cdr3_nt: TGTGCCAGCAGTTACTCGGGGGGGCCAGGGCAGCCCCAGCATTTT
d_call: .; v_call: TRBV27; j_call: TRBJ2-7; clone_size: .; cdr3_aa: CASRRGAPLNEQYF; cdr3_nt: TGTGCCAGCAGGAGAGGTGCCCCCCTCAACGAGCAGTACTTC
d_call: .; v_call: TRBV5-4; j_call: TRBJ2-5; clone_size: .; cdr3_aa: CASSLFGGQGATQYF; cdr3_nt: TGTGCCAGCAGCTTGTTCGGCGGTCAAGGGGCGACCCAGTACTTC
d_call: .; v_call: TRBV28; j_call: TRBJ1-1; clone_size: .; cdr3_aa: CASSLGVGNTEAFF; cdr3_nt: TGTGCCAGCAGTTTAGGGGTTGGGAACACTGAAGCTTTCTTT
d_call: .; v_call: TRBV10-3; j_call: TRBJ1-1; clone_size: .; cdr3_aa: CAISEVGVGTEAFF; cdr3_nt: TGTGCCATCAGTGAGGTTGGGGTGGGCACTGAAGCTTTCTTT
d_call: .; v_call: TRBV28; j_call: TRBJ2-3; clone_size: .; cdr3_aa: CASSLLVDFTDTQYF; cdr3_nt: TGTGCCAGCAGTTTATTGGTGGACTTCACAGATACGCAGTATTTT
d_call: TRBD1; v_call: TRBV9; j_call: TRBJ1-2; clone_size: .; cdr3_aa: CASSDSGQNYGYTF; cdr3_nt: TGTGCCAGCAGCGATTCGGGACAGAACTATGGCTACACCTTC
d_call: .; v_call: TRBV5-1; j_call: TRBJ2-2; clone_size: once; cdr3_aa: CASSPLGDWNTGELFF; cdr3_nt: TGCGCCAGCAGCCCCCTTGGGGACTGGAACACCGGGGAGCTGTTTTTT
d_call: TRBD2; v_call: TRBV19; j_call: TRBJ2-7; clone_size: .; cdr3_aa: CASSMRGTSHEQYF; cdr3_nt: TGTGCCAGTAGTATGAGGGGGACTAGTCACGAGCAGTACTTC
d_call: TRBD2; v_call: TRBV7-6; j_call: TRBJ2-7; clone_size: few; cdr3_aa: CASSQTSGSREQYF; cdr3_nt: TGTGCCAGCAGTCAGACTAGCGGCTCGAGGGAGCAGTACTTC
d_call: .; v_call: TRBV11-2; j_call: TRBJ1-1; clone_size: few; cdr3_aa: CASSSGLRSTEAFF; cdr3_nt: TGTGCCAGCAGCTCGGGTCTCCGGAGCACTGAAGCTTTCTTT
d_call: .; v_call: TRBV6-1; j_call: TRBJ1-5; clone_size: .; cdr3_aa: CASSEAVTANQPQHF; cdr3_nt: TGTGCCAGCAGTGAAGCGGTGACAGCCAATCAGCCCCAGCATTTT
d_call: .; v_call: TRBV2; j_call: TRBJ2-5; clone_size: .; cdr3_aa: CASSGGSLGLQETQYF; cdr3_nt: TGTGCCAGCAGTGGGGGGTCGCTTGGATTACAAGAGACCCAGTACTTC
d_call: TRBD2; v_call: TRBV29-1; j_call: TRBJ2-1; clone_size: .; cdr3_aa: CSVGILAGYNEQFF; cdr3_nt: TGCAGCGTGGGAATACTAGCGGGATACAATGAGCAGTTCTTC
d_call: .; v_call: TRBV6-1; j_call: TRBJ2-5; clone_size: few; cdr3_aa: CASGEQGDQETQYF; cdr3_nt: TGTGCCAGCGGGGAGCAGGGCGACCAAGAGACCCAGTACTTC
d_call: .; v_call: TRBV6-5; j_call: TRBJ2-1; clone_size: .; cdr3_aa: CASRPGLGAAGEQFF; cdr3_nt: TGTGCCAGCAGGCCAGGGTTGGGGGCAGCGGGGGAGCAGTTCTTC
d_call: .; v_call: TRBV4-3; j_call: TRBJ1-2; clone_size: once; cdr3_aa: CASSQDRELYYGYTF; cdr3_nt: TGCGCCAGCAGCCAAGACAGGGAGTTATACTATGGCTACACCTTC
d_call: .; v_call: TRBV9; j_call: TRBJ1-2; clone_size: .; cdr3_aa: CASSVGRQAPRF; cdr3_nt: TGTGCCAGCAGCGTAGGTAGACAGGCGCCGCGCTTC
d_call: .; v_call: TRBV7-6; j_call: TRBJ2-3; clone_size: .; cdr3_aa: CASSLDPGVSTDTQYF; cdr3_nt: TGTGCCAGCAGCTTAGATCCCGGGGTTAGCACAGATACGCAGTATTTT
d_call: .; v_call: TRBV9; j_call: TRBJ2-7; clone_size: few; cdr3_aa: CASSPTLGSHEQYF; cdr3_nt: TGTGCCAGCAGCCCGACCCTAGGTTCCCACGAGCAGTACTTC
d_call: .; v_call: TRBV10-3; j_call: TRBJ2-2; clone_size: once; cdr3_aa: CAISDRGVTRQGLTGELFF; cdr3_nt: TGTGCCATCAGTGATCGGGGGGTTACGAGACAGGGTCTTACCGGGGAGCTGTTTTTT
d_call: .; v_call: TRBV27; j_call: TRBJ2-2; clone_size: .; cdr3_aa: CASRVGPGGELFF; cdr3_nt: TGTGCCAGCAGAGTAGGCCCGGGCGGGGAGCTGTTTTTT
d_call: .; v_call: TRBV4-2; j_call: TRBJ1-5; clone_size: .; cdr3_aa: CASSQGDISNQPQHF; cdr3_nt: TGTGCCAGCAGCCAAGGCGACATTAGCAATCAGCCCCAGCATTTT
d_call: .; v_call: TRBV10-2; j_call: TRBJ2-3; clone_size: .; cdr3_aa: CASSEDLTDTQYF; cdr3_nt: TGCGCCAGCAGTGAGGACCTCACAGATACGCAGTATTTT
d_call: .; v_call: TRBV11-2; j_call: TRBJ1-1; clone_size: .; cdr3_aa: CASSLAGTTEAFF; cdr3_nt: TGTGCCAGCAGCTTAGCAGGTACCACTGAAGCTTTCTTT
d_call: .; v_call: TRBV7-2; j_call: TRBJ1-3; clone_size: .; cdr3_aa: CASSLSGSGNTIYF; cdr3_nt: TGTGCCAGCAGCTTAAGTGGGTCCGGAAACACCATATATTTT
d_call: TRBD1; v_call: TRBV28; j_call: TRBJ1-2; clone_size: .; cdr3_aa: CASSSPGGGIGANYGYTF; cdr3_nt: TGTGCCAGCAGTTCGCCGGGAGGGGGCATTGGAGCTAACTATGGCTACACCTTC
d_call: .; v_call: TRBV19; j_call: TRBJ2-2; clone_size: .; cdr3_aa: CASRFSNTGELFF; cdr3_nt: TGTGCCAGTAGATTCTCGAACACCGGGGAGCTGTTTTTT
d_call: .; v_call: TRBV5-4; j_call: TRBJ1-1; clone_size: .; cdr3_aa: CASSLGGAHTEAFF; cdr3_nt: TGTGCCAGCAGCTTGGGGGGGGCGCACACTGAAGCTTTCTTT
d_call: .; v_call: TRBV11-2; j_call: TRBJ2-1; clone_size: .; cdr3_aa: CASSLTPPGPAYNEQFF; cdr3_nt: TGTGCCAGCAGCTTAACCCCACCGGGCCCCGCTTACAATGAGCAGTTCTTC
d_call: TRBD1; v_call: TRBV7-2; j_call: TRBJ1-6; clone_size: .; cdr3_aa: CASSYHGQGDSPLHF; cdr3_nt: TGTGCCAGCAGCTACCACGGACAGGGGGATTCACCCCTCCACTTT
d_call: .; v_call: TRBV30; j_call: TRBJ1-1; clone_size: .; cdr3_aa: CAWNNNIAEAFF; cdr3_nt: TGTGCCTGGAACAATAACATTGCTGAAGCTTTCTTT